This record looks at one T cell receptor beta chain sequence and its context. CDR3 length: 13 residues. Germline-derived CDR1 and CDR2 are SEHNR and FQNEAQ (reference sequence). V was pared by 5 bases and J by 2 bases, with 9 bases between. Sequencing was performed with immunoSEQ multiplex PCR; in TCRdb, only in-frame clones are kept and a portion is missing. The repertoire holds approximately 50,000 clones, with about nine tenths as singletons. This specimen comes from a study of glioma-infiltrating T cells after dendritic cell vaccination. Time point described: after dendritic cell vaccination, including at tumor progression/relapse. Only patients with spare fresh-frozen tumor and over two years of follow-up were included. Before vaccination, two weeks after the third vaccination, and at progression, PBMC were collected.

This sequence originates from a human donor with glioblastoma. Sequencing used blood, obtained after dendritic cell vaccination. This sequence joins TRBV7-9 and TRBJ2-5; D unresolved. CDR3: CASSPLQQETQYF. DNA for the CDR3: TGTGCCAGCAGCCCACTACAACAAGAGACCCAGTACTTC.